This T cell receptor (beta chain) was captured in a study of blood T cells in healthy people across ages. Study observations and caveats: Long-lived donors exceeded aged donors in naive CD4+ cells and diversity. A roughly linear fall in TCR beta diversity per million T cells was seen with increasing age.

The amount of total RNA extracted per sample was at least 5.5 micrograms. Trimming shortened V by 0 bases and J by 4 bases, and 9 bases separated the two germline ends. The germline V gene has CDR1 SGHAT and CDR2 FQNNGV. This CDR3 comprises 14 residues. Points on this clonotype: No antigen is known for it.

A second PCR of 7 to 11 cycles used a sample-barcoded 5' primer and a J-beta primer mix. In TCRdb, the 5' RACE reads were re-called with MiXCR into one record per CDR3 protein. The table has roughly 2 million distinct CDR3 sequences, around 48% seen once. Source material: blood. The chain combines TRBV11-2 with TRBJ1-1; D unresolved. This receptor was taken from a woman aged 40 to 50 in good health. The CDR3: CASSLDLPGTEAFF. DNA of the CDR3: TGTGCCAGCAGCTTAGATCTCCCGGGCACTGAAGCTTTCTTT.